What follows describes a single T cell receptor beta chain. This clone was observed a few times. Which antigen it targets is not known. No clone much larger than this one lies a single base away; base qualities are absent. Other DNA sequences within the sample encode an identical CDR3. The data stem from a study of metastatic and nonmetastatic thyroid tumors (dated by TCRdb to about 2020). About the investigation overall: Repertoires from peripheral blood and from tumor or nodule tissue samples of malignant and benign thyroid patients were compared.

Based on the germline V gene (reference sequence), the CDR1 and CDR2 sequences are GTSNPN and SVGIG. V is shortened by 0 bases, J by 7 bases, and the region joining them spans 10 bases. The CDR3 has 13 amino acids, counting the end cysteine and phenylalanine. Only CDR3 DNA is held: 39 bases, read in frame from base 1. Results the study describes overall, beyond this receptor: TCR beta diversity was reported as significantly higher in malignant tumors than in benign nodules, in both blood and tumor samples.

The library was produced with PCR. Sequencing relied on an Illumina HiSeq 4000. The TCR beta-chain CDR3 region of each patient was profiled by high-throughput sequencing. As for how the authors treated the data: Drawing on CDR3 differences between clinicopathological groups, the researchers built a classifier meant to tell apart patients with distant-metastatic papillary thyroid cancer. Repertoire diversity was assessed with the Shannon index, and tumor-blood repertoire similarity with the Morisita-Horn index. TCRdb reprocessed the public reads (quality trimming at Q25 with fastp, clone calling with MiXCR) and kept in-frame beta chains. TCRdb, not the authors, supplied the V and J calls. Within this sample are around 19,000 clones, with about 10% of them counted one time only. The leading ten clones occupy 6% to 8.5% of the sample. No treatment had been received by any patient before thyroid surgery. Using T-cell receptor beta sequencing, the researchers looked back retrospectively at clinical samples from patients, gathered between about 2011 and 2019.

The chain is encoded by TRBV30 joined to TRBJ1-5; possibly the D gene is TRBD1, per 5 matching bases. The receptor was derived from a female donor with papillary thyroid cancer or a benign thyroid nodule (not recorded which). Some clones in this sample may be carry-over from other donors' samples. The sample consisted of blood. CDR3 sequence: CAWSVGRGQPQHF. The DNA sequence is given as TGTGCCTGGAGTGTGGGTAGGGGACAGCCCCAGCATTTT.